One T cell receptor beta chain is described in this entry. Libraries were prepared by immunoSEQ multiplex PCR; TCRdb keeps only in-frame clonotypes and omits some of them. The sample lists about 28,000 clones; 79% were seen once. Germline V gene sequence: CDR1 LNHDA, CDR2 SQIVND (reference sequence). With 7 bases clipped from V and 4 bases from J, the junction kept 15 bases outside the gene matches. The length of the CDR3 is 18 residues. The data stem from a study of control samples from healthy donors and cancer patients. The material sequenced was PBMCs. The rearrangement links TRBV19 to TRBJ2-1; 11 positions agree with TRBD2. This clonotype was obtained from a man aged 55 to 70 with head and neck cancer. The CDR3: CASMGRVSGRAGYNEQFF. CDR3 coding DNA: TGTGCCAGTATGGGCCGGGTTAGCGGGAGGGCGGGTTACAATGAGCAGTTCTTC.